This T cell receptor beta chain came from a study of blood T cell repertoires in COVID-19 (dated by TCRdb to the early 2020s). Study-level background: Samples covering the acute and convalescent phases of COVID-19 were provided by collaborators in the United States, Italy and Spain. The material from the prospective study consisted of cDNA or gDNA derived from T cells, B-cell-depleted T cells, or PBMCs. The dataset comprised deeply sampled blood TCRbeta repertoires from subjects exposed to, actively infected with, or recovered from COVID-19. The repertoires were released in a freely available public database intended as a resource for research on the immune response to SARS-CoV-2. Samples came from the ongoing ImmuneRACE study (first 160 participants) plus 1,254 subjects from 6 global collaborators. Sample metadata almost always included a de-identified subject ID, COVID-19 status, age in years and sex. Where available, HLA class I and class II types were obtained from metadata supplied by the sample provider rather than from assay-based typing. Study-wide conclusions, independent of this receptor: The amount of clinical and demographic metadata varied by source and participant and was provided uncurated.

The collaborating institutions used their own protocols to collect whole blood in K2EDTA tubes. Collaborator samples were shipped for TCRbeta analysis as frozen whole blood, isolated PBMCs, or DNA extracted from either sample type. The CDR3 runs 15 amino acids, cysteine and phenylalanine included. Just the 45-base CDR3 DNA is kept, in frame starting at base 1. V is pared back by 0 bases and J by 1 base, with 10 bases lying between the germline termini. CDR1 and CDR2 were assigned from the germline V gene (reference sequence) as GTSNPN and SVGIG. This clone was seen a single time. No cognate antigen has been identified for it. Qualities for individual bases were not recorded, and no much larger clone is one base off. TCRbeta CDR3 regions were amplified from genomic DNA using the immunoSEQ Assay, a bias-controlled multiplex PCR. In the original analysis: Within the assay, amplification of reference gene primers was used to estimate how many nucleated cells each sample contained. To quantify the absolute abundance of each unique TCRbeta CDR3 rearrangement, sequence reads were collapsed and filtered. For each sample, productive Simpson clonality was calculated as the square root of Simpson's diversity index over productive rearrangements. TCRdb obtained this table from immuneACCESS and retained in-frame rearrangements with V and J assigned. These tables miss some clones; where compared with another copy, unresolved V genes account for less than half of the shortfall, and the remainder is unexplained. V and J calls and clone size are as listed in that table; D and trimming were resolved from the DNA. The sample profile shows some 100,000 clones; 75% to 85% of them were found once. Of the sample, roughly a tenth is held by the ten largest clones.

The source of this sequence is a human donor in a cohort sampled during active COVID-19. The rearranged segments are TRBV30 and TRBJ1-5; the D gene assignment is ambiguous. Source material: peripheral blood. The CDR3 region has the sequence CAWSVTGESNQPQHF. The DNA sequence reads TGTGCCTGGAGTGTAACCGGAGAGAGCAATCAGCCCCAGCATTTT.